These 18 T cell receptor beta chains were all obtained from the same sample, sequenced in a study of blood T cell repertoires in COVID-19. Here immunoSEQ multiplex PCR was the method, and the copy in TCRdb shows in-frame clones only, minus some. The sample has about 74,000 clones, 90% seen once; the top ten hold roughly 10%. The sample taken for sequencing was peripheral blood. The receptors were sampled from a human donor in a cohort sampled during active COVID-19.

The V call is TRBV27, the J call TRBJ2-1, with D unclear. The CDR3 is 13 amino acids. The V end lost 6 bases, the J end lost 2 bases, and 8 bases lay between the germline ends. CDR1 MNHEY and CDR2 SMNVEV come from the germline V gene (reference sequence). DNA of the CDR3: TGTGCCAGCAGCGCCTACCCCTACAATGAGCAGTTCTTC. Its protein is CASSAYPYNEQFF.

V and J are TRBV19 and TRBJ2-2; TRBD1 might be the D (6 bases). CDR1 is LNHDA, CDR2 SQIVND, per germline (reference sequence). V was cut by 11 bases and J by 6 bases, with 31 bases left in between. This CDR3 is built from 18 residues. The CDR3 DNA follows: TGTGCCGGAAACGGGACAACTCAAGGAAGGTGTGTGGCCGGGGAGCTGTTTTTT. This translates into CAGNGTTQGRCVAGELFF.

The chain is built from TRBV2 and TRBJ2-1; TRBD2 matches at 14 bases. V lost 3 bases, J lost 10 bases, and 5 bases stayed unmatched. The CDR3 sequence is 15 residues long. CDR1 and CDR2 from the germline V gene are SNHLY and FYNNEI. The CDR3 DNA reads TGTGCCAGCAGTGATATGGGACTAGCGGGAGACGAGCAGTTCTTC. Translating gives CASSDMGLAGDEQFF. The full variable domain, rest sourced from reference TRBV2 and TRBJ2-1, is EPEVTQTPSHQVTQMGQEVILRCVPISNHLYFYWYRQILGQKVEFLVSFYNNEISEKSEIFDDQFSVERPDGSNFTLKIRSTKLEDSAMYFCASSDMGLAGDEQFFGPGTRLTVL.

The chain combines TRBV20-1 with TRBJ1-6; D is ambiguous. The CDR3 extends over 15 amino acids. Trimming shortened V by 3 bases and J by 0 bases, and 9 bases separated the two germline ends. CDR1 is DFQATT and CDR2 is SNEGSKA in the germline V gene (reference sequence). In DNA, the CDR3 is TGCAGTGCTAGTTCCAGTGCCTCCTATAATTCACCCCTCCACTTT. It codes for CSASSSASYNSPLHF.

The chain recombines TRBV5-1 with TRBJ2-3; TRBD2 agrees at 8 bases. Per the germline V gene, CDR1 is SGHRS and CDR2 is YFSETQ. The CDR3 spans 15 residues. V lost 5 bases and J lost 5; bases outside the gene matches: 10. CDR3 coding DNA: TGCGCCAGCAGACGGGAAGCGGGAGTGGAAGATACGCAGTATTTT. Encoded protein: CASRREAGVEDTQYF.

This chain links TRBV4-3 with TRBJ2-3, with 7 positions matching TRBD2. The CDR3 totals 15 residues. With 2 bases clipped from V and 2 bases from J, the junction kept 4 bases outside the gene matches. Germline V gives CDR1 LGHNA, CDR2 YSLEER. The CDR3 DNA reads as TGCGCCAGCAGCCAAATTCTAGCGGACACAGATACGCAGTATTTT. Protein sequence: CASSQILADTDTQYF.

The V call is TRBV5-1, the J call TRBJ2-1; 8 bases are shared with TRBD2. Germline assignment: CDR1 SGHRS and CDR2 YFSETQ. The CDR3 contains 13 residues. The junction had 7 bases not matched to a gene; V was cut back by 9 bases and J by 5 bases. The CDR3 sequence is CATALAVNNEQFF. CDR3 bases: TGCGCCACCGCACTAGCGGTTAACAATGAGCAGTTCTTC.

A few counts support this clone. The chain is built from TRBV24-1 and TRBJ1-2; D is undetermined. The CDR3 contains 14 residues. The V end lost 4 bases, the J end lost 7 bases, and 15 bases lay between the germline ends. CDR1 and CDR2 (germline): KGHDR, SFDVKD. Written as DNA, the CDR3 is TGTGCCACCAGTGAACCCGGGGTGGTAGGTGGCTACACCTTC. Its translation: CATSEPGVVGGYTF.

This chain uses TRBV7-9 with TRBJ2-7; 11 positions match TRBD1. Looked up from germline, CDR1 is SEHNR and CDR2 is FQNEAQ (reference sequence). The CDR3 has 15 residues. The ends lost 6 bases at V and 3 bases at J; junction bases unmatched: 7. CDR3 sequence (DNA): TGTGCCAGCAGTCATAGGGGGACAGGGGGCTACGAGCAGTACTTC. Translated, it gives CASSHRGTGGYEQYF.

DNA of the CDR3: TGTGCCAGCAGTTACTCTAGGACAGGCTATGGCTACACCTTC. This codes for CASSYSRTGYGYTF. The chain uses TRBV6-5 and TRBJ1-2; 7 bases align to TRBD1. V shed 0 bases and J 4 bases; nucleotides not matched to a gene: 2. The germline gives CDR1 MNHEY, CDR2 SVGAGI. This CDR3 spans 14 amino acids.

This chain joins TRBV7-2 and TRBJ2-3; 11 nucleotides match TRBD2. The CDR3 sequence is 16 residues long. V shed 1 base and J 4 bases; nucleotides not matched to a gene: 4. Germline lookup yields CDR1 SGHTA and CDR2 FQGNSA. The CDR3 DNA sequence: TGTGCCAGCAGCTTAGGGGCTAGCGGGAGGTCAGATACGCAGTATTTT. It yields the protein CASSLGASGRSDTQYF.

The CDR3 sequence: CASSLVQGETQYF. The CDR3 DNA reads TGTGCCAGCAGCTTAGTCCAGGGAGAGACCCAGTACTTC. The V gene is TRBV7-2, the J gene TRBJ2-5; tentative D call: TRBD1 (5 bases). V was cut by 1 base and J by 4 bases, with 7 bases left in between. Germline V lookup: CDR1 SGHTA, CDR2 FQGNSA. The CDR3 is 13 residues long.

This chain links TRBV7-2 with TRBJ1-2; 9 bases are shared with TRBD1. Germline CDR1 is SGHTA and CDR2 is FQGNSA. The ends lost 5 bases at V and 4 bases at J; junction bases unmatched: 8. The CDR3 extends over 15 amino acids. For the CDR3, the DNA is TGTGCCAGCAGCCTAGGACAGGGGTATGCCTATGGCTACACCTTC. It is translated as CASSLGQGYAYGYTF.

The chain has TRBV5-5 and TRBJ2-1; D perhaps matches TRBD1 (5 bases). Germline V gives CDR1 SGHKS, CDR2 YYEKEE (reference sequence). The CDR3 runs 13 residues. Trimming removed 0 bases at V and 8 bases at J, with 9 bases between. CDR3 amino acids: CASSLEGAHEQFF. The DNA for the CDR3 is TGTGCCAGCAGCTTGGAAGGGGCCCATGAGCAGTTCTTC.

The V and J genes are TRBV7-2 and TRBJ1-4, with TRBD1 as a possible D gene (5 bases). The CDR3 has 14 amino acids. Germline V gives CDR1 SGHTA, CDR2 FQGNSA. Trimming stripped 5 bases from V and 7 bases from J, with 14 bases between. The DNA for the CDR3 is TGTGCCAGCAGCCAAGGAGGGGCGGGTGAAAAACTGTTTTTT. It codes for CASSQGGAGEKLFF. The variable domain in full, with the rest retrieved from reference TRBV7-2 and TRBJ1-4, is GAGVSQSPSNKVTEKGKDVELRCDPISGHTALYWYRQSLGQGLEFLIYFQGNSAPDKSGLPSDRFSAERTGGSVSTLTIQRTQQEDSAVYLCASSQGGAGEKLFFGSGTQLSVL.

J is TRBJ2-6 and V is TRBV10-1, with 10 bases aligning to TRBD1. The CDR3 totals 18 residues. The V segment lost 2 bases and the J segment 4 bases; nucleotides outside the gene matches: 8. CDR1 and CDR2 from the germline V gene are WNHNN and SYGVQD (reference sequence). CDR3 nucleotide sequence: TGCGCCAGCAGTGAGGACAGGGGGCGCCCCCGGGGGGCCAACGTCCTGACTTTC. Its protein is CASSEDRGRPRGANVLTF.

V gene TRBV19 combines with J gene TRBJ1-1, with D tentatively TRBD1 (5 bases). Germline V gene lookup returns CDR1 LNHDA and CDR2 SQIVND (reference sequence). Trimming stripped 5 bases from V and 1 base from J, with 20 bases between. This CDR3 is built from 17 residues. CDR3 loop: CASSSAAGEVRNTEAFF. The CDR3 region has the DNA TGTGCCAGTAGTTCCGCGGCGGGGGAAGTCAGGAACACTGAAGCTTTCTTT.

CDR3 DNA sequence: TGTGCCAGCAGTTTGGTCGGGGACTCCTACGAGCAGTACTTC. It is translated as CASSLVGDSYEQYF. The chain couples TRBV27 to TRBJ2-7; tentatively, D is TRBD2 (5 bases). There are 14 residues in the CDR3. Trimming took 3 bases from V and 0 from J, leaving 9 bases between them. Germline values: CDR1 MNHEY, CDR2 SMNVEV (reference sequence).